A selection of T cell receptor beta chains follows, all from one sample in a study of cytomegalovirus exposure and HLA in healthy donors. Measured with immunoSEQ multiplex PCR; TCRdb has only the in-frame clones, and not every one. The repertoire consists of 250,000 to 400,000 clones, with roughly 87% occurring once and the leading ten covering approximately 0.9%. Input material: PBMCs. These receptors originate from a young man in good health and CMV-seronegative. The CDR3 runs from the conserved cysteine through the conserved F or W. Fields, in order: V gene, J gene, D gene, clone size, CDR3 protein, CDR3 DNA. A D gene is named only where the DNA matches it firmly. Only some rows state a clone size, as once, few, many or a class for expanded clones.

TRBV6-4	TRBJ1-5	.	.	CASSAEISNQPQHF	TGTGCCAGCAGTGCAGAAATTAGCAATCAGCCCCAGCATTTT
TRBV7-6	TRBJ2-6	.	.	CASSSLRQGANVLTF	TGTGCCAGCAGCTCCCTAAGACAGGGGGCCAACGTCCTGACTTTC
TRBV2	TRBJ2-4	TRBD1	.	CASKRTGGDKNIQYF	TGTGCCAGCAAAAGGACAGGGGGGGACAAAAACATTCAGTACTTC
TRBV27	TRBJ2-2	TRBD2	.	CASSPGLAVNANTGELFF	TGTGCCAGCAGTCCCGGACTAGCGGTGAACGCGAACACCGGGGAGCTGTTTTTT
TRBV27	TRBJ1-4	.	.	CASSSWAVGEKLFF	TGTGCCAGCAGTTCATGGGCAGTGGGTGAAAAACTGTTTTTT
TRBV11-3	TRBJ2-3	TRBD2	once	CASSLERGGTDTQYF	TGTGCCAGCAGCTTGGAGCGGGGAGGCACAGATACGCAGTATTTT
TRBV19	TRBJ1-4	TRBD1	.	CASSKQGDGEKLFF	TGTGCCAGTAGTAAACAGGGGGATGGAGAAAAACTGTTTTTT
TRBV30	TRBJ2-3	TRBD2	.	CAWSAPGLAGIGGDTQYF	TGTGCCTGGAGCGCCCCCGGACTAGCGGGGATAGGAGGGGATACGCAGTATTTT
TRBV6-5	TRBJ1-5	.	once	CASSSLSLSNQPQHF	TGTGCCAGCAGCTCCCTATCCCTTAGCAATCAGCCCCAGCATTTT
TRBV29-1	TRBJ2-5	.	once	CSVDPQGAETQYF	TGCAGCGTTGATCCCCAGGGTGCGGAGACCCAGTACTTC
TRBV9	TRBJ2-3	.	.	CASSVGQRSTDTQYF	TGTGCCAGCAGCGTAGGGCAGAGGTCCACAGATACGCAGTATTTT